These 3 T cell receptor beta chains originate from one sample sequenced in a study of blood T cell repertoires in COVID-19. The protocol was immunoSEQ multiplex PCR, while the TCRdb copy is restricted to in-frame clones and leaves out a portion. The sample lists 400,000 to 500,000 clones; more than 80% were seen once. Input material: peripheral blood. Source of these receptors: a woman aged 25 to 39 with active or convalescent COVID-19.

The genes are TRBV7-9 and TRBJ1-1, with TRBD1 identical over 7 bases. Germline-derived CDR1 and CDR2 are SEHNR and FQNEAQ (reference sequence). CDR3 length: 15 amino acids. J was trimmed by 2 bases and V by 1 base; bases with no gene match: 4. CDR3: CASSLEGQTNTEAFF. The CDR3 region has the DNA TGTGCCAGCAGCTTAGAGGGACAGACCAACACTGAAGCTTTCTTT.

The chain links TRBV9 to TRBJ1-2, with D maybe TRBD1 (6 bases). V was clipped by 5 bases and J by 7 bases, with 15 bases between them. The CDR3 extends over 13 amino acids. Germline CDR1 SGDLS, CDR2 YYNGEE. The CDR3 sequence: CASRAQGFAGYTF. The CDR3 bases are TGTGCCAGCAGAGCACAGGGATTCGCTGGCTACACCTTC. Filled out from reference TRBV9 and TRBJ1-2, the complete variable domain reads DSGVTQTPKHLITATGQRVTLRCSPRSGDLSVYWYQQSLDQGLQFLIQYYNGEERAKGNILERFSAQQFPDLHSELNLSSLELGDSALYFCASRAQGFAGYTFGSGTRLTVV.

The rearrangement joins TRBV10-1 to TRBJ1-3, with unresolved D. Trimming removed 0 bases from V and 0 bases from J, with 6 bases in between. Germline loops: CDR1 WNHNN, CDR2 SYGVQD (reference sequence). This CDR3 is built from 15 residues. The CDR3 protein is CASSESAVSGNTIYF. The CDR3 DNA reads TGCGCCAGCAGTGAGTCGGCAGTCTCTGGAAACACCATATATTTT.